The 28 T cell receptor beta chains below come from one sample, sequenced in a study of neurological immune-mediated disorders. TCRdb reprocessed the 5' RACE reads with MiXCR, giving one entry per CDR3 protein. This table has 65,000 to 80,000 distinct CDR3 sequences, approximately 5% appearing once. The source material was PBMCs. The origin of the receptors is a woman aged 65 to 85 with multiple sclerosis.

At least ten counts were recorded for this clonotype. The chain couples TRBV7-3 to TRBJ2-1; the match to TRBD2 covers 8 bases. This CDR3 is built from 14 residues. The germline gives CDR1 SGHTA, CDR2 FQGTGA. J lost 3 bases, V lost 5 bases, and 3 bases had no gene match. CDR3 DNA sequence: TGTGCCAGCAGCCCCACTAGCGGCTACAATGAGCAGTTCTTC. Protein product: CASSPTSGYNEQFF.

This clonotype was found many times. This sequence joins TRBV20-1 and TRBJ1-5, with 7 positions matching TRBD1. Trimming took 5 bases from V and 2 from J; bases not matched to a gene: 6. Per germline, CDR1 DFQATT and CDR2 SNEGSKA (reference sequence). The CDR3 is 14 amino acids. DNA of the CDR3: TGCAGTGCTTACAGGGGAGGAGGCAATCAGCCCCAGCATTTT. Its protein is CSAYRGGGNQPQHF.

This clonotype was observed a few times. A much larger clone differs from this one at a single base, so this may be a read error. The V call is TRBV21-1, the J call TRBJ1-5; whether TRBD1, the table's D call, matches the DNA was not checked. TRBV21-1 has pseudogene status. CDR3 length: 18 residues. This CDR3 reads CASSKEMGQYYSNQPQNF. In DNA, the CDR3 is TGTGCCAGCAGCAAAGAAATGGGACAGTATTATAGCAATCAGCCCCAGAATTTT.

The V gene is TRBV12-3 or TRBV12-4, the J gene TRBJ1-5; D is perhaps TRBD1 (5 bases). The CDR3 has 18 residues. V was pared by 2 bases and J by 0 bases, with 17 bases between. CDR3 DNA sequence: TGTGCCAGCAGTTTAAGGAACGGGGGAGGACTTAGCAATCAGCCCCAGCATTTT. Residues: CASSLRNGGGLSNQPQHF.

Note on this clonotype: With a much larger clone just one base away, this may be a read error. The gene calls are TRBV15 and TRBJ1-2, with D possibly being TRBD1 (6 bases). CDR1 LNHNV and CDR2 YYDKDF come from the germline V gene (reference sequence). The CDR3 totals 12 residues. In DNA form, the CDR3 reads TGTGACACCCCGACAGGAAACTATGGCTACACCTTC. Encoded protein: CDTPTGNYGYTF. Drawing the rest from reference TRBV15 and TRBJ1-2, the complete variable domain is DAMVIQNPRYQVTQFGKPVTLSCSQTLNHNVMYWYQQKSSQAPKLLFHYYDKDFNNEADTPDNFQSRRPNTSFCFLDIRSPGLGDTAMYLCDTPTGNYGYTFGSGTRLTVV.

Ten or more counts support this clonotype. This chain uses TRBV5-1 with TRBJ2-3; 9 bases match TRBD2. Germline V CDR1 and CDR2: SGHRS, YFSETQ. V shed 4 bases and J 2 bases; nucleotides not matched to a gene: 8. There are 16 residues in the CDR3. CDR3 bases: TGCGCCAGCAGCCAGGAGGGACTAGCCTTCACAGATACGCAGTATTTT. Translating it yields CASSQEGLAFTDTQYF.

With respect to this clonotype: A much more abundant neighbour one base away suggests this may be a read error. This sequence joins TRBV6-6 and TRBJ2-7; possible D gene TRBD1, 6 bases. V lost 8 bases, J lost 6 bases, and 20 bases lay in between. Germline CDR1 MNHNY, CDR2 SVGAGI (reference sequence). CDR3 length: 14 amino acids. The CDR3 here is CASSMVQGDGEQYF. The CDR3 DNA is TGTGCCAGCTCTATGGTACAGGGTGATGGCGAGCAGTACTTC.

This clonotype occurred many times. The V call is TRBV20-1, the J call TRBJ2-1; 9 nucleotides line up with TRBD2. The CDR3 is made up of 15 amino acids. J was trimmed by 8 bases and V by 6 bases; bases with no gene match: 14. CDR1 DFQATT and CDR2 SNEGSKA come from the germline V gene (reference sequence). The CDR3 loop is CSAFKLAGVRDEQFF. The CDR3 DNA sequence: TGCAGTGCATTCAAGTTAGCGGGAGTCCGGGATGAGCAGTTCTTC.

This clonotype was counted ten times or more. The chain joins TRBV6-2 or TRBV6-3 to TRBJ2-7; TRBD1 might be the D (6 bases). The CDR3 sequence is 16 residues long. V lost 5 bases, J lost 5 bases, and 22 bases lay in between. Germline CDR1 is MNHEY and CDR2 is SVGEGT. The CDR3 is CASSPHRVGMWDEQYF. The CDR3 bases are TGTGCCAGCAGTCCACACAGGGTCGGTATGTGGGACGAGCAGTACTTC.

This clonotype has ten or more counts. V is TRBV7-2 and J is TRBJ1-5; weak D call: TRBD1 (6 bases). The germline CDR1 and CDR2 sequences are SGHTA and FQGNSA. The CDR3 loop spans 16 amino acids. Trimming shortened V by 4 bases and J by 4 bases, and 17 bases separated the two germline ends. CDR3 loop: CASSSTQTGKNQPQHF. DNA for the CDR3: TGTGCCAGCAGCTCGACCCAGACAGGCAAGAATCAGCCCCAGCATTTT. Full variable domain (outside the CDR3, taken from reference TRBV7-2 and TRBJ1-5): GAGVSQSPSNKVTEKGKDVELRCDPISGHTALYWYRQSLGQGLEFLIYFQGNSAPDKSGLPSDRFSAERTGGSVSTLTIQRTQQEDSAVYLCASSSTQTGKNQPQHFGDGTRLSIL.

This clonotype showed up many times. The chain carries TRBV20-1 and TRBJ2-4; 10 bases match TRBD1. The V gene's germline CDR1 is DFQATT and CDR2 SNEGSKA (reference sequence). This CDR3 is 18 amino acids long. J lost 1 base, V lost 1 base, and 10 bases had no gene match. The CDR3 reads CSARVAGTGDSAKNIQYF. As DNA, the CDR3 is TGCAGTGCTAGAGTCGCCGGGACAGGGGACTCCGCCAAAAACATTCAGTACTTC.

The chain links TRBV10-3 to TRBJ1-1, with D perhaps TRBD1 (6 bases). The V gene lost 4 bases and the J gene lost 1 base, with 10 bases spanning the gap. CDR3 length equals 14 residues. Germline V gene lookup returns CDR1 ENHRY and CDR2 SYGVKD. The CDR3 nucleotides read TGTGCCATCAGTGCCCAGGGGCCGAACACTGAAGCTTTCTTT. It translates to CAISAQGPNTEAFF.

The count of this clonotype is one. This may arise from a read error, as a much more abundant clone is one base away. The genes are TRBV6-6 and TRBJ2-3; no definite D call. Germline CDR1 and CDR2: MNHNY and SVGAGI (reference sequence). This CDR3 comprises 14 residues. This chain's CDR3 is CASSPSMKRDMQYF. The CDR3 DNA reads TGTGCCAGCTCTCCATCGATGAAGCGAGATATGCAGTATTTT.

The chain links TRBV5-4 to TRBJ2-3; the match to TRBD2 covers 7 bases. This CDR3 comprises 15 residues. Germline V gene lookup returns CDR1 SGHNT and CDR2 YYREEE (reference sequence). V lost 0 bases to trimming and J lost 0 bases; unmatched junction nucleotides: 1. CDR3: CASSLELASTDTQYF. The DNA for the CDR3 is TGTGCCAGCAGCTTGGAACTAGCGAGCACAGATACGCAGTATTTT.

With respect to this clonotype: A much larger clone lies a single base off, so this may be a read error. The V call is TRBV20-1, the J call TRBJ2-1, with D unclear. This CDR3 has 15 amino acids. Germline CDR1 reads DFQATT; CDR2 reads SNEGSKA (reference sequence). The CDR3: CSASPQPPPYNAQFF. CDR3 nucleotide sequence: TGCAGTGCTAGTCCGCAGCCACCCCCCTACAATGCGCAGTTCTTC.

This clonotype was counted ten times or more. This sequence joins TRBV5-1 and TRBJ2-3; TRBD2 agrees at 8 bases. Per the germline V gene, CDR1 is SGHRS and CDR2 is YFSETQ. CDR3 length equals 15 residues. The ends lost 2 bases at V and 3 bases at J; junction bases unmatched: 5. This chain's CDR3 is CASSFYSGRTDTQYF. The CDR3 coding sequence is TGCGCCAGCAGCTTTTACAGCGGGAGAACAGATACGCAGTATTTT.

The table lists this clonotype with many counts. The chain links TRBV5-6 to TRBJ2-7; no clear D. The V end was cut by 5 bases, the J end by 6 bases, with 9 bases between. The CDR3 runs to 11 residues. CDR1 and CDR2 (germline): SGHDT, YYEEEE. In DNA form, the CDR3 reads TGTGCCAGCAGAAGGGCCGGCGAGCAGTACTTC. Translation gives CASRRAGEQYF.

This clonotype was observed at least ten times. The chain is built from TRBV7-2 and TRBJ2-7; D is unresolved. Trimming removed 4 bases from V and 5 bases from J, with 6 bases in between. CDR3 length equals 11 residues. Germline V gene sequence: CDR1 SGHTA, CDR2 FQGNSA. The CDR3 is CASSSANEQYF. CDR3 in DNA: TGTGCCAGCAGCTCCGCCAACGAGCAGTACTTC.

This clonotype was counted between two and nine times. A read error may be the cause here, since a much bigger clone is one base away. V is TRBV12-3 or TRBV12-4 and J is TRBJ2-7; no reliable D call. V was shortened by 7 bases and J by 1 base, with 14 bases between the two germline ends. This CDR3 is 14 amino acids long. For the CDR3, the DNA is TGTGCCAGCAAACACGAGGCGGCGTCCTACGAGCAGTACTTC. Translating gives CASKHEAASYEQYF.

The sample holds many counts of this clonotype. The chain couples TRBV5-1 to TRBJ2-6; D unclear. The germline V and J ends were trimmed by 0 bases and 0 bases, with 13 bases remaining between them. The CDR3 has 18 residues. Germline CDR1 reads SGHRS; CDR2 reads YFSETQ. This CDR3 reads CASSLASQELSGANVLTF. DNA of the CDR3: TGCGCCAGCAGCTTGGCCTCGCAGGAGCTCTCTGGGGCCAACGTCCTGACTTTC.

This chain links TRBV18 with TRBJ2-5, with D perhaps TRBD1 (6 bases). Trimming shortened V by 2 bases and J by 4 bases, and 23 bases separated the two germline ends. CDR1 KGHSH and CDR2 LQKENI come from the germline V gene. This CDR3 spans 18 amino acids. The CDR3 nucleotides are TGTGCCAGCTCACCAAAAGAAGTGTGGACAGTGGTTCGAGAGACCCAGTACTTC. As protein: CASSPKEVWTVVRETQYF.

The table lists this clonotype with a few counts. The chain has TRBV20-1 and TRBJ2-4, with TRBD1 as a possible D gene (6 bases). The V gene's germline CDR1 is DFQATT and CDR2 SNEGSKA (reference sequence). This CDR3 region has 15 residues. V shed 0 bases and J shed 1 base, with 10 bases lying between them. CDR3 nucleotides: TGCAGTGCTAGAGAAAGCCAGGGGGCCAAAAACATTCAGTACTTC. Translated, it gives CSARESQGAKNIQYF.

This clonotype was found many times. The V gene is TRBV6-1, the J gene TRBJ1-2; no firm D call. Germline lookup yields CDR1 MNHNS and CDR2 SASEGT. V was pared by 0 bases and J by 4 bases, with 9 bases between. The CDR3 totals 14 residues. The CDR3 spells CASSEAQPPYGYTF. The CDR3 DNA follows: TGTGCCAGCAGTGAAGCTCAGCCACCCTATGGCTACACCTTC.

With regard to this clonotype: This sequence may be a read error, since a much larger clone differs from it by one base. This chain joins TRBV20-1 and TRBJ2-7, with 7 bases fitting TRBD1. Germline CDR1 reads DFQATT; CDR2 reads SNEGSKA (reference sequence). CDR3 length: 13 amino acids. The CDR3 DNA sequence: TGCAGTGCTAGCAGCGGACAGGCGTACGCGCAGTACTTC. It specifies CSASSGQAYAQYF.

This rearrangement joins TRBV7-6 to TRBJ2-1; 9 nucleotides match TRBD1. The V and J ends lost 2 bases and 7 bases, in that order; junction bases with no gene match: 3. Germline lookup yields CDR1 SGHVS and CDR2 FNYEAQ. This CDR3 is built from 14 residues. Here the CDR3 reads CASSLPGQGNEQFF. The CDR3 DNA sequence: TGTGCCAGCAGCTTACCCGGACAGGGGAATGAGCAGTTCTTC.

This clonotype was counted many times. This chain connects TRBV20-1 to TRBJ2-2, with 8 nucleotides matching TRBD2. The CDR3 has 14 residues. J lost 6 bases, V lost 1 base, and 4 bases had no gene match. Germline V CDR1 and CDR2: DFQATT, SNEGSKA (reference sequence). CDR3 sequence (DNA): TGCAGTGCTAGAGGCGTGCGGGGGGCCGGGGAGCTGTTTTTT. Its translation is CSARGVRGAGELFF.

In this sample, this clonotype turned up many times. DNA of the CDR3: TGCAGTGCTGACGGAAATGAAGATACGCAGTATTTT. Translating it yields CSADGNEDTQYF. The chain employs TRBV20-1 and TRBJ2-3, with unresolved D. This CDR3 contains 12 residues. Germline assignment: CDR1 DFQATT and CDR2 SNEGSKA (reference sequence). V gave up 5 bases and J gave up 5 bases, with 11 bases separating them.

This chain joins TRBV18 and TRBJ1-1; TRBD1 matches at 7 bases. V trimming: 6 bases; J trimming: 5 bases; junction bases outside the gene matches: 9. CDR1 and CDR2 (germline): KGHSH, LQKENI. The CDR3 extends over 14 amino acids. In DNA, the CDR3 is TGTGCCAGCTCCCAGGGGGGCGGGGAGACTGAAGCTTTCTTT. Translating it yields CASSQGGGETEAFF.